This T cell receptor beta chain emerged from a study of CD8+ T cells in alopecia areata. Overall study: It was 6 to 18 months of tofacitinib, and then there were 6 months off drug.

In regard to this clone: Its antigen is unidentified.

Overall study results and limits: Unlike in mice, where it was clearer, TCR sharing across patients was less clear, possibly HLA-related. The study found higher clonality in lesional than normal scalp, especially in alopecia totalis/universalis.

Specimens obtained from alopecia areata patients comprised lesional scalp punch biopsies and peripheral blood. Extracted RNA was reverse transcribed into cDNA, the sequencing template. Only in-frame clones appear in the TCRdb table, and some are missing; sequencing was by immunoSEQ multiplex PCR. The sample lists more than 200,000 clones, around two thirds seen once, with approximately 1.2% in the top ten. J gave up 1 base and V 6 bases, and 6 bases lay outside the gene matches. The CDR3 contains 15 residues. CDR1 is SQVTM, CDR2 ANQGSEA, per germline. Sample: CD4+ T cells sorted from blood, taken at week 0. V and J are TRBV29-1 and TRBJ2-3, with 11 positions matching TRBD2. The TCR comes from a human donor with alopecia areata. The CDR3 protein is CSVDVTSGGTDTQYF. The CDR3 DNA reads as TGCAGCGTAGACGTGACTAGCGGGGGCACAGATACGCAGTATTTT.